The 10 T cell receptor beta chains in this list originate from one sample, sequenced in a study of cytomegalovirus exposure and HLA in healthy donors. Use of 60 Vbeta and 13 Jbeta primers characterized the PCR. The data were produced by immunoSEQ multiplex PCR, yet TCRdb's version contains in-frame clones alone and is incomplete. The table has more than 150,000 clones, 80% to 90% seen once; the top ten hold roughly 1.2%. Material: PBMCs. The source of these receptors is a girl aged 2-10 years in good health and CMV-seropositive.

About this clone: One end of the junction is discordant with germline, which a read error may explain. The V call is TRBV9, the J call TRBJ1-6, with D perhaps TRBD1 (6 bases). CDR1 and CDR2 from the germline V gene are SGDLS and YYNGEE. The CDR3 runs 15 residues. The CDR3 nucleotides are TGTGCCAGCAGCGTAGACCCAGGGGATAATTCACCCTTCCACTTT. Its protein product is CASSVDPGDNSPFHF.

The rearrangement uses TRBV28 and TRBJ2-1; 10 bases fit TRBD2. The CDR3 length is 17 residues. The trim removed 5 bases at V and 4 bases at J, leaving 11 bases unmatched. Germline CDR1 MDHEN, CDR2 SYDVKM. CDR3 residues: CASSPRRLAGQYNEQFF. The CDR3 DNA is TGTGCCAGCAGTCCTCGTAGACTAGCGGGCCAATACAATGAGCAGTTCTTC.

J is TRBJ1-2 and V is TRBV5-4, with D possibly being TRBD1 (5 bases). Germline lookup yields CDR1 SGHNT and CDR2 YYREEE (reference sequence). Trimming pared 3 bases from V and 7 bases from J, leaving 10 bases between. The CDR3 runs to 12 residues. The CDR3 bases are TGTGCCAGCAGCTGGGGGGGTGCTGGCTACACCTTC. Protein sequence: CASSWGGAGYTF.

The chain couples TRBV21-1 to TRBJ2-7; TRBD2 is taken as the D call from the table, unchecked against the DNA. TRBV21-1 is deemed a pseudogene. The length of the CDR3 is 13 residues. The CDR3 loop is CASRGLAGGPPYF. Written as DNA, the CDR3 is TGTGCCAGCAGAGGACTAGCGGGAGGACCACCGTACTTC.

Turning to this clone: This CDR3 is also generated by other DNA sequences in the sample. This chain joins TRBV4-1 and TRBJ1-1, with D possibly TRBD1 on 5 matching bases. Germline V lookup: CDR1 MGHRA, CDR2 YSYEKL. This CDR3 spans 16 amino acids. The V end lost 0 bases, the J end lost 5 bases, and 16 bases lay between the germline ends. CDR3 coding DNA: TGCGCCAGCAGCCAAGATTACGCGAGGGGAGGAACTGAAGCTTTCTTT. Protein product: CASSQDYARGGTEAFF.

The chain joins TRBV5-1 to TRBJ2-5, with 14 bases fitting TRBD2. V lost 4 bases to trimming and J lost 9 bases; unmatched junction nucleotides: 11. Germline CDR1 reads SGHRS; CDR2 reads YFSETQ. The CDR3 has 16 residues. The CDR3 nucleotides read TGCGCCAGCAGCCTCGGACTAGCGGGAGGCCGGGAGGCCCAGTACTTC. Translation: CASSLGLAGGREAQYF.

The chain links TRBV6-1 to TRBJ1-3, with TRBD1 identical over 8 bases. Trimming took 3 bases from V and 4 from J; bases not matched to a gene: 8. The CDR3 sequence is 16 residues long. Per germline, CDR1 MNHNS and CDR2 SASEGT. The CDR3 sequence is CASSDPRTGSGNTIYF. In DNA, the CDR3 is TGTGCCAGCAGTGACCCCCGGACAGGGTCAGGAAACACCATATATTTT.

This clone was counted once. The genes are TRBV5-1 and TRBJ1-1, with D tentatively TRBD1 (5 bases). Trimming pared 5 bases from V and 1 base from J, leaving 9 bases between. Per the germline V gene, CDR1 is SGHRS and CDR2 is YFSETQ. This CDR3 is 13 amino acids long. This CDR3 is CASRPTGNTEAFF. CDR3 sequence (DNA): TGCGCCAGCAGGCCAACAGGGAACACTGAAGCTTTCTTT.

The chain employs TRBV4-1 and TRBJ2-7; 12 positions match TRBD2. The CDR3 totals 15 residues. Germline V gene sequence: CDR1 MGHRA, CDR2 YSYEKL. The junction had 4 bases not matched to a gene; V was cut back by 3 bases and J by 4 bases. This chain's CDR3 is CASSHLLAGGYEQYF. The DNA of the CDR3 is TGCGCCAGCAGCCACCTACTAGCGGGAGGTTACGAGCAGTACTTC.

V is TRBV4-2 and J is TRBJ2-1; a weak D match, TRBD2 (6 bases). V was trimmed by 1 base and J by 9 bases, leaving 13 bases between them. The germline gives CDR1 LGHNA, CDR2 YNFKEQ. The CDR3 covers 14 residues. The CDR3 reads CASSQGGVLAEQFF. CDR3 DNA sequence: TGTGCCAGCAGCCAAGGGGGAGTACTAGCTGAGCAGTTCTTC.